This TCR beta chain is drawn from a study of blood T cell repertoires in COVID-19 (TCRdb year 2020). Context from the whole study: The collaborator samples originated in the United States, Italy and Spain and spanned the acute and convalescent phases of COVID-19. Where HLA class I and class II types were available, the types were taken from metadata supplied by the sample provider, not from assay-based typing. The samples were drawn from the first 160 participants of the ongoing ImmuneRACE study and from 1,254 subjects provided by 6 global collaborators. The sample metadata nearly always contained a de-identified subject ID, COVID-19 status, age in years and sex. The prospective study material was composed of cDNA or gDNA derived from T cells, B-cell-depleted T cells, or PBMCs. The repertoires were made available in a free public database intended to serve as a resource for research on the immune response to SARS-CoV-2. The dataset comprised deeply sampled blood TCRbeta repertoires from subjects exposed to, actively infected with, or recovered from COVID-19.

Overall study results and their limits: The quantity of clinical and demographic metadata differed by source and by participant and was supplied without curation.

The germline V gene provides CDR1 SGHRS and CDR2 YFSETQ. Unmatched junction bases come to 7, with V trimmed by 1 base and J by 0 bases. The CDR3 has 19 amino acids, counting the end cysteine and phenylalanine. Only the CDR3 region is kept as DNA, spanning 57 bases read in frame from base 1. TCRbeta CDR3 regions were amplified from genomic DNA by means of the immunoSEQ Assay, a bias-controlled multiplex PCR. The authors processed their data as follows. Nucleated cell counts per sample were estimated from amplification of reference gene primers within the assay. To quantify the absolute abundance of each unique TCRbeta CDR3 rearrangement, sequence reads were collapsed and filtered. Productive Simpson clonality was computed per sample as the square root of Simpson's diversity index over productive rearrangements. As stored in TCRdb, this immuneACCESS dataset retains in-frame rearrangements with V and J assigned. A fraction of the clones does not appear; measured against another copy, unresolved V genes explain less than half of the discrepancy, and the remainder lacks a known reason. The DNA gave D and trimming, while V, J and clone size come from that table. The sample records 150,000 to 200,000 clones, 70% to 85% of which are singletons. Over 12% of the sample is held by the ten biggest clonotypes.

Participants in the prospective study were aged roughly 18 to 90 years, lived in 24 United States geographic areas, and enrolled through a virtual design. In the prospective study, participants were assigned to cohorts based on the clinical history participants reported in a screening survey and a study questionnaire. For ImmuneRACE Cohort 3, a participant was defined as recovered based on two consecutive negative NP/OP PCR tests, clearance by a healthcare professional, or resolution of symptoms. In the prospective study, whole blood, serum and a nasopharyngeal or oropharyngeal swab were collected from each participant by mobile phlebotomists. Additional blood draws and questionnaires over an approximately 2-month period could optionally be provided by prospective study participants. Blood samples from the prospective study were shipped frozen or at room temperature prior to DNA extraction. On this clone itself: The specificity of this receptor is unknown. No base-level quality is on record; no much larger clone is a single base apart.

The material sequenced was PBMCs or T cells enriched from blood (not recorded which). The chain uses TRBV5-1 and TRBJ2-1; 13 bases in between match TRBD2. The receptor was isolated from a man in his forties or fifties who had recovered from COVID-19. For the CDR3, the sequence is CASSLRTSGGASSYNEQFF. The bases are TGCGCCAGCAGCTTGAGGACTAGCGGGGGCGCGAGCTCCTACAATGAGCAGTTCTTC.